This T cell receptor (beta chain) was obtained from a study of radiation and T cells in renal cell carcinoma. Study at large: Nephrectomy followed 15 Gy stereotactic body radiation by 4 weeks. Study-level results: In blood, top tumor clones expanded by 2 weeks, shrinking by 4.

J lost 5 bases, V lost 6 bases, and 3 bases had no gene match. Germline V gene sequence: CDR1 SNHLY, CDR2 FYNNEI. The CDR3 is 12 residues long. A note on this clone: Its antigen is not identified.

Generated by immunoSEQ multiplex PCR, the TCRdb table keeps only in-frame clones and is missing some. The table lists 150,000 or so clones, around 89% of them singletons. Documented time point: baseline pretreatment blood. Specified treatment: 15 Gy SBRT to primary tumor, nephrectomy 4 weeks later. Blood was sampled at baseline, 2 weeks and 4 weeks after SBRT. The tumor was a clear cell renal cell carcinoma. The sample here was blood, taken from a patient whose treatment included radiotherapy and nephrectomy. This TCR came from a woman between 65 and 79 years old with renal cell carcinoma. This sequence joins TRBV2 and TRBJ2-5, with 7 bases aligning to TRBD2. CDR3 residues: CASRSSGETQYF. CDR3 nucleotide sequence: TGTGCCAGCAGAAGTAGCGGGGAGACCCAGTACTTC.